The 9 T cell receptor beta chains reported below all come from one sample, sequenced in a study of cytomegalovirus exposure and HLA in healthy donors. Use of 60 Vbeta and 13 Jbeta primers characterized the PCR. Sequencing used immunoSEQ multiplex PCR; TCRdb keeps in-frame clones, though not all of them. Altogether approximately 150,000 clones are present, more than 75% being singletons, with the ten largest covering about 3.4%. The sequenced sample consisted of PBMCs. Receptors were obtained from a man between 18 and 29 years old in good health and CMV-seropositive.

The chain recombines TRBV4-1 with TRBJ2-2; 7 bases are a match to TRBD2. Germline-derived CDR1 and CDR2 are MGHRA and YSYEKL. The J segment lost 1 base and the V segment lost 0 bases, leaving 8 bases of the junction unmatched. This CDR3 region has 18 residues. The CDR3 nucleotides are TGCGCCAGCAGCCAAGAAACGCTAGCGGAAATGAACACCGGGGAGCTGTTTTTT. It is translated as CASSQETLAEMNTGELFF.

This clone has just one count. The conserved phenylalanine or tryptophan is not found at the CDR3 terminus, so this likely reflects a read error. V is TRBV4-1 and J is TRBJ1-1; D is uncertain. The germline V gene encodes CDR1 MGHRA and CDR2 YSYEKL. Trimming took off 0 bases at V and 5 bases at J, with 13 bases between the two ends. This CDR3 comprises 15 residues. As DNA, the CDR3 is TGCGCCAGCAGCCAAGATACTCCGGGGTGGACTGAAGCTTTCCTT. Translating gives CASSQDTPGWTEAFL.

V is TRBV5-1 and J is TRBJ1-1; TRBD1 is a possible D gene (6 bases). Germline V gene lookup returns CDR1 SGHRS and CDR2 YFSETQ. Trimming took off 10 bases at V and 1 base at J, with 17 bases between the two ends. The CDR3 length is 14 residues. This chain's CDR3 is CAFRGSTGNTEAFF. DNA for the CDR3: TGCGCCTTTAGGGGGTCAACGGGGAACACTGAAGCTTTCTTT. Full variable domain (outside the CDR3, taken from reference TRBV5-1 and TRBJ1-1): KAGVTQTPRYLIKTRGQQVTLSCSPISGHRSVSWYQQTPGQGLQFLFEYFSETQRNKGNFPGRFSGRQFSNSRSEMNVSTLELGDSALYLCAFRGSTGNTEAFFGQGTRLTVV.

The chain combines TRBV7-9 with TRBJ2-7; TRBD1 is a possible D gene (7 bases). Germline assignment: CDR1 SEHNR and CDR2 FQNEAQ (reference sequence). V gave up 8 bases and J gave up 0 bases, with 11 bases separating them. This CDR3 comprises 13 residues. CDR3 sequence reads: CASRRDSSYEQYF. CDR3 in DNA: TGTGCCAGCCGGAGGGACAGCTCCTACGAGCAGTACTTC.

The chain uses TRBV5-1 and TRBJ2-7; 10 nucleotides match TRBD1. The J segment lost 3 bases and the V segment lost 1 base, leaving 4 bases of the junction unmatched. The CDR3 has 15 amino acids. Germline-derived CDR1 and CDR2 are SGHRS and YFSETQ. The CDR3 nucleotides read TGCGCCAGCAGCTTGTATGGACAGGGGGACTACGAGCAGTACTTC. Translation: CASSLYGQGDYEQYF.

This sequence joins TRBV7-2 and TRBJ2-5, with a tentative D call TRBD2 (5 bases). The CDR3 is 15 residues long. CDR1 is SGHTA, CDR2 FQGNSA, per germline. The V end was cut by 5 bases, the J end by 0 bases, with 13 bases between. The CDR3 DNA is TGTGCCAGCAGCCCCTCCGGACTGTACCAAGAGACCCAGTACTTC. Translation: CASSPSGLYQETQYF.

The count of this clone is one. The rearrangement links TRBV28 to TRBJ1-2; 9 bases map to TRBD1. Germline V lookup: CDR1 MDHEN, CDR2 SYDVKM. The CDR3 loop spans 13 amino acids. The ends lost 5 bases at V and 7 bases at J; junction bases unmatched: 5. CDR3 loop: CASSRTGAVGYTF. In DNA, the CDR3 is TGTGCCAGCAGTCGGACAGGGGCGGTTGGCTACACCTTC.

The chain carries TRBV7-3 and TRBJ2-2; D gene ambiguous. V lost 2 bases and J lost 3, with 7 bases in between. Germline V gives CDR1 SGHTA, CDR2 FQGTGA. The CDR3 loop spans 14 amino acids. The CDR3 DNA reads TGTGCCAGCAGCTTATTCGGTGACACCGGGGAGCTGTTTTTT. Translating it yields CASSLFGDTGELFF. The variable domain in full, with the rest retrieved from reference TRBV7-3 and TRBJ2-2, is GAGVSQTPSNKVTEKGKYVELRCDPISGHTALYWYRQSLGQGPEFLIYFQGTGAADDSGLPNDRFFAVRPEGSVSTLKIQRTERGDSAVYLCASSLFGDTGELFFGEGSRLTVL.

CDR3 sequence reads: CASSLAGPYRTGELFF. CDR3 nucleotide sequence: TGTGCCAGTAGCCTAGCGGGACCCTATCGCACCGGGGAGCTGTTTTTT. The gene calls are TRBV19 and TRBJ2-2; 9 bases align to TRBD2. Per germline, CDR1 LNHDA and CDR2 SQIVND (reference sequence). The CDR3 length is 16 residues. V shed 6 bases and J 4 bases; nucleotides not matched to a gene: 9.